What follows are 14 T cell receptor beta chains derived from one specimen sequenced in a study of CD8+CD57+ T cells in acquired aplastic anemia. Profiling of TCR beta VDJ combinations and CDR3 sequences used genomic DNA as template. TCRdb ran MiXCR on the reads and lists one entry per CDR3 protein. The table has under 200,000 distinct CDR3 sequences, approximately 52% seen once; the top ten hold about 1.8%. The authors sequenced patients whose flow cytometry had shown CD8+CD57+ cell expansion. Sequenced input: sorted CD4+, CD8+, or CD8+CD57+ T cells (not recorded which) from PBMCs. Every receptor here comes from a human donor with aplastic anemia.

The chain is built from TRBV5-5 and TRBJ2-5; TRBD2 is a possible D gene (6 bases). The germline gives CDR1 SGHKS, CDR2 YYEKEE (reference sequence). The CDR3 runs to 15 residues. V lost 4 bases and J 1 base, leaving 14 bases between the germline ends. Here the CDR3 DNA reads TGTGCCAGCAGCCGTGGCGGGGCACCCCAAGAGACCCAGTACTTC. Its translation is CASSRGGAPQETQYF.

The table lists this clonotype with a few counts. A much larger clone sits a single nucleotide away, making a read error possible. The chain has TRBV12-3 or TRBV12-4 and TRBJ1-1; D is possibly TRBD1 (6 bases). The V end lost 6 bases, the J end lost 4 bases, and 12 bases lay between the germline ends. This CDR3 spans 13 amino acids. The CDR3 protein is CASSRQVGTEAFF. CDR3 coding DNA: TGTGCCAGCAGCCGACAGGTGGGCACTGAAGCTTTCTTT.

The V gene is TRBV19, the J gene TRBJ2-7, with D maybe TRBD1 (5 bases). The ends were cut back, 4 bases at V and 3 bases at J, with 16 bases in the middle. There are 15 residues in the CDR3. CDR1 is LNHDA, CDR2 SQIVND, per germline (reference sequence). Here the CDR3 DNA reads TGTGCCAGTAGTACATACCCCAGGGCGCACTACGAGCAGTACTTC. It encodes CASSTYPRAHYEQYF.

The genes are TRBV24-1 and TRBJ2-1; perhaps D is TRBD1 or TRBD2 (5 bases each). Germline assignment: CDR1 KGHDR and CDR2 SFDVKD. V lost 1 base to trimming and J lost 5 bases, with 11 bases between them. The CDR3 is made up of 15 amino acids. The CDR3 DNA reads TGTGCCACCAGTGATTTTAAGGGGACCCACAATGAGCAGTTCTTC. This codes for CATSDFKGTHNEQFF.

V gene TRBV7-6 combines with J gene TRBJ1-6; 7 bases align to TRBD1. After removal of 5 bases from V and 9 bases from J, the junction contained 7 bases not matched to a gene. CDR3 size: 14 residues. The V gene's germline CDR1 is SGHVS and CDR2 FNYEAQ. CDR3 DNA: TGTGCCAGCAGCCCCCGGGACAGCCTTTCACCCCTCCACTTT. This encodes CASSPRDSLSPLHF.

The sample holds many counts of this clonotype. V and J are TRBV2 and TRBJ2-2; 7 positions match TRBD1. CDR3 size: 14 residues. Germline values: CDR1 SNHLY, CDR2 FYNNEI. The junction had 2 bases not matched to a gene; V was cut back by 7 bases and J by 0 bases. Written as DNA, the CDR3 is TGTGCCAGCACGGGGACAGCGAACACCGGGGAGCTGTTTTTT. Its protein is CASTGTANTGELFF.

V gene TRBV20-1 combines with J gene TRBJ1-1, with D uncertain. This CDR3 is 10 amino acids long. CDR1 is DFQATT and CDR2 is SNEGSKA in the germline V gene (reference sequence). Trimming stripped 4 bases from V and 2 bases from J, with 2 bases between. The CDR3 DNA is TGCAGTGCTACCAACACTGAAGCTTTCTTT. Translated, it gives CSATNTEAFF.

This clonotype was counted once. This chain uses TRBV2 with TRBJ1-2; D unclear. The V end was cut by 6 bases, the J end by 8 bases, with 10 bases between. Germline values: CDR1 SNHLY, CDR2 FYNNEI. The length of the CDR3 is 11 residues. This CDR3 is CASSVMGGYTF. The CDR3 DNA reads as TGTGCCAGCAGCGTCATGGGCGGCTACACCTTC.

This clonotype was observed a few times. The chain joins TRBV9 to TRBJ2-1, with 7 bases lining up with TRBD1. V lost 4 bases and J lost 12; bases outside the gene matches: 22. CDR1 and CDR2 from the germline V gene are SGDLS and YYNGEE. CDR3 length: 17 amino acids. The CDR3 protein is CASSPVGMTGIVDGQFF. The CDR3, as DNA: TGTGCCAGCAGCCCGGTGGGAATGACAGGGATAGTTGATGGGCAGTTCTTC.

The V gene is TRBV7-8, the J gene TRBJ1-2; D not certain. This CDR3 spans 12 amino acids. V lost 2 bases and J 7 bases, leaving 8 bases between the germline ends. The V gene's germline CDR1 is SGHVS and CDR2 FQNEAQ. The CDR3 reads CASSLSGFGYTF. In DNA, the CDR3 is TGTGCCAGCAGCTTATCGGGTTTTGGCTACACCTTC. Full variable domain (remainder filled in from reference TRBV7-8 and TRBJ1-2): GAGVSQSPRYKVAKRGQDVALRCDPISGHVSLFWYQQALGQGPEFLTYFQNEAQLDKSGLPSDRFFAERPEGSVSTLKIQRTQQEDSAVYLCASSLSGFGYTFGSGTRLTVV.

This chain joins TRBV24-1 and TRBJ2-1; 8 bases line up with TRBD1. The V gene's germline CDR1 is KGHDR and CDR2 SFDVKD. Trimming at V came to 3 bases and at J to 4 bases, leaving 10 bases not matched to a gene. This CDR3 comprises 17 residues. The CDR3 loop is CATSDHARGLYYNEQFF. The CDR3 nucleotides are TGTGCCACCAGTGATCATGCCAGGGGGCTATATTACAATGAGCAGTTCTTC.

V and J are TRBV2 and TRBJ1-6; D is uncertain. V shed 2 bases and J shed 15 bases, with 8 bases lying between them. The CDR3 extends over 11 amino acids. Germline V CDR1 and CDR2: SNHLY, FYNNEI. In nucleotides, the CDR3 is TGTGCCAGCAGTGAAACACCACACCTCCACTTT. As protein: CASSETPHLHF.

This clonotype was found many times. This chain connects TRBV9 to TRBJ2-7; 10 bases match TRBD2. This CDR3 is 14 amino acids long. Germline trimming cut 3 bases from V and 5 bases from J; bases unmatched to any gene: 5. The germline CDR1 and CDR2 sequences are SGDLS and YYNGEE. As DNA, the CDR3 is TGTGCCAGCAGCGGAGCGGGGGGGCGCGACGAGCAGTACTTC. Translating gives CASSGAGGRDEQYF.

The chain has TRBV19 and TRBJ2-3; 12 nucleotides match TRBD2. The CDR3 totals 13 residues. V trimming: 10 bases; J trimming: 3 bases; junction bases outside the gene matches: 2. Germline CDR1 and CDR2: LNHDA and SQIVND (reference sequence). CDR3 amino acids: CATGLAGTDTQYF. The CDR3 DNA is TGTGCCACTGGACTAGCGGGAACAGATACGCAGTATTTT. Filled out from reference TRBV19 and TRBJ2-3, the complete variable domain reads DGGITQSPKYLFRKEGQNVTLSCEQNLNHDAMYWYRQDPGQGLRLIYYSQIVNDFQKGDIAEGYSVSREKKESFPLTVTSAQKNPTAFYLCATGLAGTDTQYFGPGTRLTVL.